This T cell receptor beta chain was profiled in a study of neurological immune-mediated disorders. The authors produced cDNA by 5'RACE using 10-nucleotide random UMIs. TCRdb fed the 5' RACE reads into MiXCR, producing one record per CDR3 protein. The top ten hold about 5.3% of the sample, which has under 85,000 distinct CDR3 sequences, roughly 5.6% seen once. This CDR3 is built from 16 residues. Germline CDR1 is SGHTA and CDR2 is FQGNSA. V shed 4 bases and J 8 bases; nucleotides not matched to a gene: 14. The rearrangement uses TRBV7-2 and TRBJ2-1; 7 bases align to TRBD2. The source is a human donor with multiple sclerosis. The donor label of this sample is uncertain. The sequencing input was PBMCs. CDR3 sequence: CASSSYGPAGSYEQFF. For the CDR3, the DNA is TGTGCCAGCAGCTCTTATGGACCAGCGGGGTCCTATGAGCAGTTCTTC.